The present T cell receptor beta chain was sequenced within a study of cytomegalovirus exposure and HLA in healthy donors. Findings of the study overall: Presence/absence analysis assumed near-uniform sequencing depth across donors. Follow-up analysis later connected one missense variant in DCLRE1C with trimming of TCR beta V- and J-genes. Upon later analysis, TCR association rates were observed to vary by HLA locus, being highest for DRB1 and lowest for HLA-C. An observed cluster of highly shared sequence variants was recorded as a likely sequencing artifact.

The PCR had 60 Vbeta and 13 Jbeta primers. Data came from immunoSEQ multiplex PCR; TCRdb stores just in-frame clones and leaves some out. The top ten clones hold roughly 6.7% of a sample with 140,000 to 150,000 clones, over 70% of them seen once. On this clone itself: Its antigen is not known.

CDR1 and CDR2 from the germline V gene are LNHDA and SQIVND (reference sequence). Trimming cost V 3 bases and J 8 bases, with 22 bases left between them. The CDR3 totals 17 residues. The V call is TRBV19, the J call TRBJ1-4; TRBD1 is a possible D gene (5 bases). The sequenced sample consisted of PBMCs. The receptor was isolated from a woman aged 40 to 50 in good health and CMV-seropositive. The CDR3 DNA reads as TGTGCCAGTAGTATTTTAGGGCCCACCGGGGGAGCCGAAAAACTGTTTTTT. This gives the protein CASSILGPTGGAEKLFF.